These 28 T cell receptor beta chains originate from one sample sequenced in a study of blood T cell repertoires in COVID-19. The data were produced by immunoSEQ multiplex PCR, yet TCRdb's version contains in-frame clones alone and is incomplete. The data hold approximately 330,000 clones, with about 91% observed a single time. Sequences were obtained from peripheral blood. These receptors originate from a man aged 30-40 years with COVID-19, enrolled during active disease.

V usage is TRBV6-2 or TRBV6-3 and J usage is TRBJ2-2, with 9 bases that match TRBD2. This CDR3 is built from 15 residues. Per the germline V gene, CDR1 is MNHEY and CDR2 is SVGEGT. V was clipped by 3 bases and J by 4 bases; unmatched bases: 3. CDR3: CASSYQLAGTGELFF. CDR3 in DNA: TGTGCCAGCAGTTATCAACTAGCGGGCACCGGGGAGCTGTTTTTT.

V and J are TRBV28 and TRBJ1-5, with a weak D call TRBD1 (5 bases). V lost 8 bases and J lost 3, with 8 bases in between. The CDR3 contains 12 residues. Germline CDR1 reads MDHEN; CDR2 reads SYDVKM. DNA of the CDR3: TGTGCCAGCGGAGGGGTCAATCAGCCCCAGCATTTT. It is translated as CASGGVNQPQHF.

The chain has TRBV7-2 and TRBJ2-1; D is perhaps TRBD2 (8 bases). The ends were cut back, 1 base at V and 4 bases at J, with 23 bases in the middle. This CDR3 has 19 residues. Germline V gene lookup returns CDR1 SGHTA and CDR2 FQGNSA. CDR3 bases: TGTGCCAGCAGCTTAGTGGGTTCAAGGGGGCTAGCGGGTTACAATGAGCAGTTCTTC. It translates to CASSLVGSRGLAGYNEQFF. Combining the CDR3 with reference TRBV7-2 and TRBJ2-1 gives the whole variable domain GAGVSQSPSNKVTEKGKDVELRCDPISGHTALYWYRQSLGQGLEFLIYFQGNSAPDKSGLPSDRFSAERTGGSVSTLTIQRTQQEDSAVYLCASSLVGSRGLAGYNEQFFGPGTRLTVL.

This chain links TRBV18 with TRBJ2-7; tentatively, D is TRBD1 (6 bases). The V end was cut by 3 bases, the J end by 3 bases, with 12 bases between. This CDR3 has 14 residues. Per germline, CDR1 KGHSH and CDR2 LQKENI. CDR3: CASSPSRGNYEQYF. For the CDR3, the DNA is TGTGCCAGCTCACCGTCCAGGGGAAACTACGAGCAGTACTTC.

The V gene is TRBV19, the J gene TRBJ1-2; tentatively, D is TRBD1 (5 bases). V shed 4 bases and J shed 2 bases, with 11 bases lying between them. Per germline, CDR1 LNHDA and CDR2 SQIVND (reference sequence). The CDR3 spans 14 residues. The CDR3 region has the DNA TGTGCCAGTAGTACACCGGGACTAAACTATGGCTACACCTTC. Translated, it gives CASSTPGLNYGYTF.

The rearrangement joins TRBV30 to TRBJ2-7; the match to TRBD1 covers 10 bases. Trimming took 2 bases from V and 4 from J; bases not matched to a gene: 5. The CDR3 loop spans 14 amino acids. CDR1 is GTSNPN, CDR2 SVGIG, per germline (reference sequence). CDR3 sequence (DNA): TGTGCCTGGAGTCTGGACAGGGGGTTATACGAGCAGTACTTC. The encoded protein is CAWSLDRGLYEQYF. Complete variable domain (other parts from reference TRBV30 and TRBJ2-7): SQTIHQWPATLVQPVGSPLSLECTVEGTSNPNLYWYRQAAGRGLQLLFYSVGIGQISSEVPQNLSASRPQDRQFILSSKKLLLSDSGFYLCAWSLDRGLYEQYFGPGTRLTVT.

The chain is built from TRBV19 and TRBJ2-5; D not resolved. The CDR3 is 14 amino acids. Trimming left V 0 bases short and J 1 base short, with 6 bases between. Germline V CDR1 and CDR2: LNHDA, SQIVND (reference sequence). As DNA, the CDR3 is TGTGCCAGTAGTATAGACAGGATCCAAGAGACCCAGTACTTC. As protein: CASSIDRIQETQYF.

The table lists this clone with a count of one. The rearrangement links TRBV7-2 to TRBJ1-2, with a possible D match to TRBD1 (6 bases). The CDR3 spans 16 residues. V was shortened by 7 bases and J by 4 bases, with 22 bases between the two germline ends. CDR1 and CDR2 (germline): SGHTA, FQGNSA. Here the CDR3 reads CASITGGAPSGYGYTF. The CDR3 region has the DNA TGTGCCAGCATCACTGGGGGGGCCCCGAGCGGCTATGGCTACACCTTC.

The rearrangement uses TRBV7-2 and TRBJ2-1; tentative D call: TRBD1 (6 bases). Looked up from germline, CDR1 is SGHTA and CDR2 is FQGNSA. The V end lost 4 bases, the J end lost 0 bases, and 13 bases lay between the germline ends. The CDR3 is made up of 16 amino acids. The CDR3 sequence is CASSSGQLASYNEQFF. CDR3 DNA: TGTGCCAGCAGCTCAGGACAGCTCGCCTCCTACAATGAGCAGTTCTTC.

The chain joins TRBV3-1 (or the pseudogene TRBV3-2) to TRBJ1-5; 11 bases are a match to TRBD1. The CDR3 has 14 residues. Per germline, CDR1 LGHDT and CDR2 YNNKEL (reference sequence). The trim removed 4 bases at V and 7 bases at J, leaving 3 bases unmatched. CDR3 residues: CASSPGTGGQPQHF. In DNA form, the CDR3 reads TGTGCCAGCAGCCCGGGGACAGGGGGGCAGCCCCAGCATTTT.

The V call is TRBV7-2, the J call TRBJ1-2, with D unclear. CDR1 is SGHTA and CDR2 is FQGNSA in the germline V gene. The CDR3 is made up of 12 amino acids. The V gene lost 4 bases and the J gene lost 3 bases, with 6 bases spanning the gap. DNA of the CDR3: TGTGCCAGCAGCTACAGACACTATGGCTACACCTTC. It is translated as CASSYRHYGYTF.

CDR3 in amino acids: CASSYSFQGGYEQYF. The CDR3 coding sequence is TGTGCCAGCAGTTACTCGTTCCAGGGGGGCTACGAGCAGTACTTC. V gene TRBV6-5 combines with J gene TRBJ2-7; tentatively, D is TRBD1 (7 bases). Trimming took 0 bases from V and 3 from J, leaving 12 bases between them. CDR1 is MNHEY, CDR2 SVGAGI, per germline. The CDR3 spans 15 residues.

Here the CDR3 reads CATSDSSGLSYEQYF. The CDR3 region has the DNA TGTGCCACCAGTGATTCTAGCGGGTTGTCCTACGAGCAGTACTTC. The V call is TRBV24-1, the J call TRBJ2-7, with 8 bases that match TRBD2. This CDR3 has 15 amino acids. The germline CDR1 and CDR2 sequences are KGHDR and SFDVKD. V gave up 2 bases and J gave up 1 base; unmatched junction bases: 3.

V is TRBV19 and J is TRBJ2-1; maybe TRBD1 (5 bases). There are 12 residues in the CDR3. Trimming cost V 7 bases and J 4 bases, with 8 bases left between them. The germline V gene has CDR1 LNHDA and CDR2 SQIVND (reference sequence). CDR3 coding DNA: TGTGCCAGTAAAAAGGGGTACAATGAGCAGTTCTTC. This encodes CASKKGYNEQFF. The full variable domain, in which reference TRBV19 and TRBJ2-1 provide the parts outside the CDR3, is DGGITQSPKYLFRKEGQNVTLSCEQNLNHDAMYWYRQDPGQGLRLIYYSQIVNDFQKGDIAEGYSVSREKKESFPLTVTSAQKNPTAFYLCASKKGYNEQFFGPGTRLTVL.

As for this clone: Other DNA sequences from this sample encode an identical CDR3 as well. The rearrangement links TRBV27 to TRBJ2-7; D gene ambiguous. CDR1 is MNHEY and CDR2 is SMNVEV in the germline V gene (reference sequence). Between the trimmed V and J ends, which lost 2 bases and 0 bases, there was a span of 8 bases. This CDR3 has 14 amino acids. The CDR3 bases are TGTGCCAGCAGTTTAGGCCAGGCCTCCTACGAGCAGTACTTC. It translates to CASSLGQASYEQYF.

The chain carries TRBV5-6 and TRBJ2-7; a possible D gene is TRBD2 (6 bases). The ends were cut back, 3 bases at V and 1 base at J, with 14 bases in the middle. The CDR3 spans 15 residues. The germline gives CDR1 SGHDT, CDR2 YYEEEE. CDR3 protein: CASSSGVTASYEQYF. In DNA, the CDR3 is TGTGCCAGCAGCTCGGGGGTAACAGCTTCCTACGAGCAGTACTTC.

The gene calls are TRBV7-8 and TRBJ1-5; weak D call: TRBD1 (5 bases). The V gene lost 2 bases and the J gene lost 3 bases, with 14 bases spanning the gap. The germline V gene has CDR1 SGHVS and CDR2 FQNEAQ. The CDR3 is made up of 16 amino acids. The CDR3 sequence: CASSLRSGGPNQPQHF. The CDR3 region has the DNA TGTGCCAGCAGCTTAAGGTCGGGGGGACCCAATCAGCCCCAGCATTTT.

This clone occurred once. V is TRBV2 and J is TRBJ2-5; 15 bases map to TRBD2. The germline CDR1 and CDR2 sequences are SNHLY and FYNNEI. The CDR3 loop spans 16 amino acids. After removal of 7 bases from V and 3 bases from J, the junction contained 6 bases not matched to a gene. The CDR3 loop reads CASNLGLAGGEETQYF. CDR3 nucleotide sequence: TGTGCCAGCAATTTGGGACTAGCGGGGGGCGAAGAGACCCAGTACTTC.

The V gene is TRBV4-1, the J gene TRBJ1-5, with a weak D call TRBD1 (5 bases). This CDR3 spans 15 amino acids. Germline values: CDR1 MGHRA, CDR2 YSYEKL. The V and J ends lost 0 bases and 5 bases respectively, with 11 bases between them. Here the CDR3 reads CASSQDRQGHQPQHF. The CDR3 DNA sequence: TGCGCCAGCAGCCAAGATCGGCAGGGCCATCAGCCCCAGCATTTT.

The V and J genes are TRBV10-3 and TRBJ1-5; D may be TRBD1 (5 bases). The CDR3 covers 15 residues. Germline loops: CDR1 ENHRY, CDR2 SYGVKD. The V gene lost 2 bases and the J gene lost 4 bases, with 12 bases spanning the gap. For the CDR3, the DNA is TGTGCCATCAGTGAGGGGCAGGGTAGGAATCAGCCCCAGCATTTT. Encoded protein: CAISEGQGRNQPQHF.

This clone was seen only a few times. The chain joins TRBV28 to TRBJ1-5, with D possibly matching TRBD1 (5 bases). The V gene's germline CDR1 is MDHEN and CDR2 SYDVKM. The CDR3 has 16 residues. The V end was cut by 6 bases, the J end by 5 bases, with 20 bases between. The CDR3 sequence is CASRLQGYVQDQPQHF. DNA for the CDR3: TGTGCCAGCAGACTCCAGGGATACGTTCAGGATCAGCCCCAGCATTTT.

J is TRBJ1-3 and V is TRBV18; no definite D call. The V and J ends lost 3 bases and 0 bases respectively, with 9 bases between them. The CDR3 has 15 residues. Germline V gene data show CDR1 as KGHSH and CDR2 as LQKENI. The CDR3: CASSPPHFSGNTIYF. CDR3 sequence (DNA): TGTGCCAGCTCACCTCCCCACTTCTCTGGAAACACCATATATTTT.

The V call is TRBV5-1, the J call TRBJ2-7; D is perhaps TRBD1 (6 bases). The CDR3 is 16 residues long. Germline CDR1 is SGHRS and CDR2 is YFSETQ. The V end was cut by 0 bases, the J end by 2 bases, with 15 bases between. DNA for the CDR3: TGCGCCAGCAGCTTGGGAGTGGACAGATCTACCTACGAGCAGTACTTC. As protein: CASSLGVDRSTYEQYF.

The rearrangement uses TRBV7-2 and TRBJ2-6, with no clear D. This CDR3 region has 16 residues. Trimming took 7 bases from V and 2 from J, leaving 15 bases between them. Germline CDR1 reads SGHTA; CDR2 reads FQGNSA. CDR3 region: CASKPEITPGANVLTF. Written as DNA, the CDR3 is TGTGCCAGCAAACCCGAAATCACTCCTGGGGCCAACGTCCTGACTTTC.

This rearrangement joins TRBV13 to TRBJ1-2; D remains ambiguous. Trimming pared 4 bases from V and 2 bases from J, leaving 8 bases between. The CDR3 is 13 residues long. Germline V CDR1 and CDR2: PRHDT, FYEKMQ (reference sequence). This CDR3 reads CASSSYMNYGYTF. CDR3 bases: TGTGCCAGCAGCTCTTACATGAACTATGGCTACACCTTC.

This rearrangement joins TRBV5-1 to TRBJ2-5, with 9 bases aligning to TRBD1. Per germline, CDR1 SGHRS and CDR2 YFSETQ. The CDR3 has 16 residues. The V gene end was trimmed by 4 bases and the J gene end by 6 bases; junction bases not matched to a gene: 13. DNA of the CDR3: TGCGCCAGCAGCCATCCCCCGGGACAGGGTGGAAAGACCCAGTACTTC. Protein product: CASSHPPGQGGKTQYF.

This clone occurred once. The gene calls are TRBV7-9 and TRBJ1-2; D is possibly TRBD1 (6 bases). The ends were cut back, 1 base at V and 5 bases at J, with 8 bases in the middle. The germline V gene has CDR1 SEHNR and CDR2 FQNEAQ (reference sequence). This CDR3 comprises 13 residues. The CDR3 is CASSLGTGYGYTF. CDR3 nucleotide sequence: TGTGCCAGCAGCTTAGGCACAGGGTATGGCTACACCTTC.

This clone was recorded only once. The chain is built from TRBV6-1 and TRBJ2-7; 11 bases agree with TRBD2. V trimming: 4 bases; J trimming: 5 bases; junction bases outside the gene matches: 22. Germline loops: CDR1 MNHNS, CDR2 SASEGT. The CDR3 consists of 20 residues. For the CDR3, the DNA is TGTGCCAGCAGTGGGCCGATGGGTAGCGGGAGGGCATTTGGTTGGGACGAGCAGTACTTC. Protein product: CASSGPMGSGRAFGWDEQYF.